These T cell receptor beta chains were read from a single sample in a study of regulatory T cells in long-lasting Graves disease. TCRdb reanalysed the multiplex PCR reads using MiXCR and keeps one entry per CDR3 protein. Among 350,000 to 500,000 distinct CDR3 sequences, 15% to 20% were seen once, and the ten largest hold around a quarter. These data were also reused for a study on T cells in Graves' hyperthyroidism and ophthalmopathy.

The sequencing here drew on peripheral blood mononuclear cells (PBMCs), taken at new diagnosis, from a patient treated with antithyroid drugs. The receptors originated from a young woman with Graves disease. The CDR3 runs from the conserved cysteine through the conserved F or W. A D gene is named only where the DNA matches it firmly.

CDR3aa | j_gene | d_gene | v_gene
CASSLGGVYTEAFF | TRBJ1-1 | NA | TRBV7-9
CSVVIGGDEQFF | TRBJ2-1 | NA | TRBV29-1
CSAEGSTEAFF | TRBJ1-1 | NA | TRBV20-1
CSARDLLSGTLSYEQYF | TRBJ2-7 | NA | TRBV20-1
CASSPLVTRGLAGDNEQFF | TRBJ2-1 | TRBD2 | TRBV11-2
CASSLYNTGELFF | TRBJ2-2 | NA | TRBV11-3
CASSSGRAGANVLTF | TRBJ2-6 | NA | TRBV12-3/TRBV12-4
CASSWAGTHEAFF | TRBJ1-1 | NA | TRBV5-1
CASSYYGGRGNEQFF | TRBJ2-1 | NA | TRBV6-2/TRBV6-3
CASSSPLTGWQYF | TRBJ2-7 | NA | TRBV7-6
CASSKTREFDEQYF | TRBJ2-7 | NA | TRBV7-2
CASSLSTWGSSYEQYF | TRBJ2-7 | NA | TRBV12-3/TRBV12-4
CASSFSGGHTDTQYF | TRBJ2-3 | TRBD2 | TRBV11-2
CASSPRDREETQYF | TRBJ2-5 | TRBD1 | TRBV7-8
CASSSPSTEAFF | TRBJ1-1 | NA | TRBV6-5
CSAMPLLAGGPDEQFF | TRBJ2-1 | TRBD2 | TRBV20-1
CASSLSRSYNSPLHF | TRBJ1-6 | NA | TRBV28
CASSINTLAPEAFF | TRBJ1-1 | NA | TRBV19
CASRELFGYTF | TRBJ1-2 | NA | TRBV28
CASSRSGSQETQYF | TRBJ2-5 | NA | TRBV5-1
CASRLQGEFNSPLHF | TRBJ1-6 | TRBD1 | TRBV7-2
CASSSSGTRVSQYF | TRBJ2-5 | TRBD2 | TRBV11-2
CAILPRRTGTQYF | TRBJ2-3 | NA | TRBV28